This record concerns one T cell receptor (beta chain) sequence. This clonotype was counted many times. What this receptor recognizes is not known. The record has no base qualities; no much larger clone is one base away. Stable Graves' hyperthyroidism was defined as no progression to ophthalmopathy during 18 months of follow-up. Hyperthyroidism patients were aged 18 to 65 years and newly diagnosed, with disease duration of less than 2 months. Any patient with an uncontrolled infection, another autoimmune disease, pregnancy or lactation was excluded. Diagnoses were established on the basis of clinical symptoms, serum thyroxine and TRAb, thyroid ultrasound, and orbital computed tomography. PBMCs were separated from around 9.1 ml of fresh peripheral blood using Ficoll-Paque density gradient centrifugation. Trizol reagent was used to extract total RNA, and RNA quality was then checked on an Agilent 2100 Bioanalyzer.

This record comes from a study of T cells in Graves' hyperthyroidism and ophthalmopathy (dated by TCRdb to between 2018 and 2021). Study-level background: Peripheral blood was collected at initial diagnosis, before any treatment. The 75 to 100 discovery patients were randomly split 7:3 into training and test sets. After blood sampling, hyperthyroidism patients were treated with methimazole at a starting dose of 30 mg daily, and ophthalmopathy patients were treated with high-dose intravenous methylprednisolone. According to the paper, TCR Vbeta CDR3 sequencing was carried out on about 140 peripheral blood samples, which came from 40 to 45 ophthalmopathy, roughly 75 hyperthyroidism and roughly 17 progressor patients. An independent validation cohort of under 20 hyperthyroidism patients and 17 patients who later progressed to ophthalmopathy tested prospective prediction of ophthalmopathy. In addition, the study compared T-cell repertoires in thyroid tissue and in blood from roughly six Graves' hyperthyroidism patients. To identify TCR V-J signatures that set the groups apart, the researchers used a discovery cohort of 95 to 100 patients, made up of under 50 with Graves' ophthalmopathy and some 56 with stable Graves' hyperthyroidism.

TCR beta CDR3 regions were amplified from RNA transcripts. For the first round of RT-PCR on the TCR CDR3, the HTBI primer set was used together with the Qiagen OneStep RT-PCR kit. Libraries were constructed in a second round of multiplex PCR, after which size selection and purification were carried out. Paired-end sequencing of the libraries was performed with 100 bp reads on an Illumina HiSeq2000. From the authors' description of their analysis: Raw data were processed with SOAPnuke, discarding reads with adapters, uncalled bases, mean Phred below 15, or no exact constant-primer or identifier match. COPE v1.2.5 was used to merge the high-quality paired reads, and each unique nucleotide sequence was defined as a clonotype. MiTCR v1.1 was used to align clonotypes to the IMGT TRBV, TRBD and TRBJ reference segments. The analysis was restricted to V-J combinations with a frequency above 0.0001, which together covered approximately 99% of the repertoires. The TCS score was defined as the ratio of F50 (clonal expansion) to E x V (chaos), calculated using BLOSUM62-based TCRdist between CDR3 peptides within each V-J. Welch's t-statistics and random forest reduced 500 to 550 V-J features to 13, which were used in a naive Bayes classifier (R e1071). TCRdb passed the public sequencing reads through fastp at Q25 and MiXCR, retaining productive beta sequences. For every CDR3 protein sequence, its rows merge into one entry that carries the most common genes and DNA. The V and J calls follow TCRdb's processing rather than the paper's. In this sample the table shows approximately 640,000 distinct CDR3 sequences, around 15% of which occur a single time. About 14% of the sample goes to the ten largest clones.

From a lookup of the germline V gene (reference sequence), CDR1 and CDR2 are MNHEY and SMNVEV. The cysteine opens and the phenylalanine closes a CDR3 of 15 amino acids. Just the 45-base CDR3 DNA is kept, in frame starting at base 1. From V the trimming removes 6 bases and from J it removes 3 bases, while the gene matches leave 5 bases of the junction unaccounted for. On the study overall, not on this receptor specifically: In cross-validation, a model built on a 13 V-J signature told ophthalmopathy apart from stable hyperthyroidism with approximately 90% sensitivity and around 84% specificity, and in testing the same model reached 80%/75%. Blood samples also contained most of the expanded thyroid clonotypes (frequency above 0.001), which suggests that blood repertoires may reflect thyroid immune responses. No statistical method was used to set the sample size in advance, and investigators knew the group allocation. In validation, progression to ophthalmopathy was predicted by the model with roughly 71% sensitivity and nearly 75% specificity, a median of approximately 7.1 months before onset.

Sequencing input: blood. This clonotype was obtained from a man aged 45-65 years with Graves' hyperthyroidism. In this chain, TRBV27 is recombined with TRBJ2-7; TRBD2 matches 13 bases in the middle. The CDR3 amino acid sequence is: CASRRLAGGVYEQYF. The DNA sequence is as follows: TGTGCCAGCAGAAGACTAGCGGGAGGTGTCTACGAGCAGTACTTC.